The 21 T cell receptor beta chains below all came from one sample that was sequenced in a study of identical twins. TCRdb fed the 5' RACE reads into MiXCR, producing one record per CDR3 protein. The repertoire includes some 500,000 distinct CDR3 sequences, approximately 14% of them detected once, and around 0.48% sits in the top ten. These same data were also listed under a study on yellow fever vaccine responses in identical twins.

The sample taken for sequencing was CD4+ T cells sorted from blood. The source of these receptors is a woman aged 18-35 years in good health.

The chain's CDR3 is CAISVEDRLAYEQYF. CDR3 DNA sequence: TGTGCCATCAGTGTCGAGGACAGGCTAGCCTACGAGCAGTACTTC. V usage is TRBV10-3 and J usage is TRBJ2-7, with 7 bases that match TRBD1. J gave up 2 bases and V 4 bases, and 8 bases lay outside the gene matches. Germline lookup yields CDR1 ENHRY and CDR2 SYGVKD. This CDR3 is built from 15 residues.

V usage is TRBV9 and J usage is TRBJ2-1; no firm D call. Germline V gene data show CDR1 as SGDLS and CDR2 as YYNGEE. Trimming removed 0 bases at V and 6 bases at J, with 16 bases between. The CDR3 is 16 amino acids. DNA for the CDR3: TGTGCCAGCAGCGTAGGATTACGGGTCCTTACCAATGAGCAGTTCTTC. Residues: CASSVGLRVLTNEQFF.

The sample holds a few counts of this clonotype. V gene TRBV11-2 combines with J gene TRBJ2-5, with D tentatively TRBD1 or TRBD2 (5 bases each). Trimming took 1 base from V and 5 from J, leaving 17 bases between them. CDR3 length equals 16 residues. CDR1 is SGHAT and CDR2 is FQNNGV in the germline V gene. In nucleotides, the CDR3 is TGTGCCAGCAGCTTAGTGAGGGGCGTTGGGTCGGAGACCCAGTACTTC. Residues: CASSLVRGVGSETQYF.

This chain uses TRBV28 with TRBJ2-7; D ambiguous. V gave up 5 bases and J gave up 3 bases, with 17 bases separating them. The CDR3 length is 15 residues. Germline V CDR1 and CDR2: MDHEN, SYDVKM. The CDR3 is CASSPRSKRNYEQYF. CDR3 nucleotide sequence: TGTGCCAGCAGTCCCCGGTCGAAGAGAAACTACGAGCAGTACTTC.

This chain's CDR3 is CASREERQGAQETQYF. The CDR3 DNA follows: TGTGCCAGCAGAGAAGAGCGGCAGGGGGCACAAGAGACCCAGTACTTC. The chain is built from TRBV12-3 or TRBV12-4 and TRBJ2-5; 8 bases align to TRBD1. Losses at the gene ends were 6 bases for V and 2 bases for J; bases not matched to a gene: 11. There are 16 residues in the CDR3.

The V call is TRBV7-9, the J call TRBJ2-3; 10 nucleotides align to TRBD2. The V segment lost 10 bases and the J segment 4 bases; nucleotides outside the gene matches: 8. CDR3 length: 14 amino acids. Germline-derived CDR1 and CDR2 are SEHNR and FQNEAQ (reference sequence). The CDR3 reads CATAPTSGADTQYF. CDR3 bases: TGTGCCACCGCCCCCACTAGCGGGGCAGATACGCAGTATTTT.

This clonotype turned up a few times. The V gene is TRBV11-2, the J gene TRBJ1-6; no firm D call. The CDR3 is made up of 13 amino acids. Germline CDR1 is SGHAT and CDR2 is FQNNGV. Trimming shortened V by 4 bases and J by 7 bases, and 8 bases separated the two germline ends. In DNA form, the CDR3 reads TGTGCCAGCAGCTCCCTGTCGAATTCACCCCTCCACTTT. Its protein is CASSSLSNSPLHF.

J is TRBJ2-7 and V is TRBV28; D not resolved. The germline V gene has CDR1 MDHEN and CDR2 SYDVKM. The length of the CDR3 is 12 residues. The V end lost 8 bases, the J end lost 3 bases, and 11 bases lay between the germline ends. This CDR3 is CASGDAYYEQYF. As DNA, the CDR3 is TGTGCCAGCGGAGACGCTTACTACGAGCAGTACTTC.

This clonotype was counted between two and nine times. The rearrangement links TRBV7-8 to TRBJ1-1; D remains unclear. The CDR3 has 13 amino acids. Trimming left V 6 bases short and J 5 bases short, with 13 bases between. CDR1 and CDR2 (germline): SGHVS, FQNEAQ. In DNA, the CDR3 is TGTGCCAGCAGTAACTACATGGGAACTGAAGCTTTCTTT. The encoded protein is CASSNYMGTEAFF.

A remark on this clonotype: A read error is possible here, since a much larger clone lies one base away. The rearrangement uses TRBV5-6 and TRBJ2-2; weak D call: TRBD2 (6 bases). The length of the CDR3 is 14 residues. The germline V gene encodes CDR1 SGHDT and CDR2 YYEEEE. The CDR3 protein is CASSTGLNSGELFF. The CDR3 nucleotides read TGTGCCAGCAGCACGGGACTGAACTCCGGGGAGCTGTTTTTT.

This clonotype turned up a few times. V and J are TRBV7-9 and TRBJ1-5, with D possibly TRBD1 on 6 matching bases. This CDR3 has 14 residues. CDR1 SEHNR and CDR2 FQNEAQ come from the germline V gene (reference sequence). The V end was cut by 1 base, the J end by 10 bases, with 14 bases between. CDR3 sequence: CASSLGQENSPQHF. CDR3 DNA: TGTGCCAGCAGCTTAGGACAGGAAAACAGCCCCCAGCATTTT. The full variable domain, rest sourced from reference TRBV7-9 and TRBJ1-5, is DTGVSQNPRHKITKRGQNVTFRCDPISEHNRLYWYRQTLGQGPEFLTYFQNEAQLEKSRLLSDRFSAERPKGSFSTLEIQRTEQGDSAMYLCASSLGQENSPQHFGDGTRLSIL.

This chain uses TRBV6-1 with TRBJ2-1; TRBD2 might be the D (7 bases). The CDR3 runs 15 residues. Looked up from germline, CDR1 is MNHNS and CDR2 is SASEGT. V gave up 6 bases and J gave up 10 bases, with 22 bases separating them. The CDR3 loop is CASRLPSGGLGEQFF. The DNA for the CDR3 is TGTGCCAGCAGACTCCCCTCCGGGGGGCTAGGAGAGCAGTTCTTC.

This chain links TRBV2 with TRBJ1-5; D unresolved. The CDR3 sequence is 12 residues long. CDR1 is SNHLY, CDR2 FYNNEI, per germline. Deletions cut 7 bases from V and 2 bases from J, with 6 bases between. CDR3 DNA sequence: TGTGCCAGCACTAGGGGCAATCAGCCCCAGCATTTT. Protein: CASTRGNQPQHF.

This clonotype was seen repeatedly, ten times or more. The gene calls are TRBV4-2 and TRBJ1-4; TRBD1 matches 7 bases. V lost 3 bases and J lost 8; bases outside the gene matches: 15. There are 17 residues in the CDR3. Germline CDR1 and CDR2: LGHNA and YNFKEQ. CDR3 sequence reads: CASSQSRVGGGGEKLFF. The CDR3 nucleotides are TGTGCCAGCAGCCAGTCAAGAGTAGGGGGCGGGGGCGAAAAACTGTTTTTT.

This clonotype came up a few times. The chain joins TRBV4-3 to TRBJ2-1; D gene ambiguous. CDR3 size: 15 residues. V lost 0 bases to trimming and J lost 7 bases, with 13 bases between them. CDR1 and CDR2 from the germline V gene are LGHNA and YSLEER. The CDR3 DNA reads TGCGCCAGCAGCCAAGAGTGGAGTACGTGGAATGAGCAGTTCTTC. This sequence encodes CASSQEWSTWNEQFF.

V is TRBV20-1 and J is TRBJ1-1; maybe TRBD1 (5 bases). The V gene's germline CDR1 is DFQATT and CDR2 SNEGSKA (reference sequence). Trimming left V 6 bases short and J 0 bases short, with 11 bases between. CDR3 length: 13 residues. The CDR3 nucleotides are TGCAGTGCCATCGACAGAATGAACACTGAAGCTTTCTTT. Protein sequence: CSAIDRMNTEAFF.

CDR3 bases: TGCAGTGCTAGAGCGGGAGCTATCTACGAGCAGTACTTC. Protein sequence: CSARAGAIYEQYF. The chain links TRBV20-1 to TRBJ2-7, with D possibly matching TRBD2 (6 bases). V lost 1 base and J 3 bases, leaving 10 bases between the germline ends. Germline V lookup: CDR1 DFQATT, CDR2 SNEGSKA (reference sequence). This CDR3 contains 13 residues.

The chain has TRBV11-2 and TRBJ2-7; TRBD1 matches at 11 bases. Germline CDR1 is SGHAT and CDR2 is FQNNGV. The CDR3 contains 14 residues. V lost 5 bases and J lost 12; bases outside the gene matches: 12. CDR3: CASSGSRTGGVRYF. The CDR3 bases are TGTGCCAGCAGCGGAAGCCGGACAGGGGGCGTTAGGTACTTC. Full variable domain (missing parts from reference TRBV11-2 and TRBJ2-7): EAGVAQSPRYKIIEKRQSVAFWCNPISGHATLYWYQQILGQGPKLLIQFQNNGVVDDSQLPKDRFSAERLKGVDSTLKIQPAKLEDSAVYLCASSGSRTGGVRYFGPGTRLTVT.

This clonotype showed up just a few times. The chain joins TRBV20-1 to TRBJ2-5; 15 bases agree with TRBD2. The CDR3 covers 18 residues. V shed 6 bases, J shed 0 bases, and the junction held 11 bases outside the gene matches. From germline, CDR1 is DFQATT and CDR2 SNEGSKA (reference sequence). The CDR3 DNA sequence: TGCAGTGCCTCCCGGACTAGCGGGAGGGCTTGGTACCAAGAGACCCAGTACTTC. Protein: CSASRTSGRAWYQETQYF.

V gene TRBV20-1 combines with J gene TRBJ2-5; D may match TRBD1 or TRBD2 (6 bases each). The CDR3 consists of 13 residues. Germline values: CDR1 DFQATT, CDR2 SNEGSKA (reference sequence). Trimming cost V 5 bases and J 5 bases, with 15 bases left between them. The CDR3 sequence is CSAFQGGLETQYF. The CDR3 DNA follows: TGCAGTGCTTTTCAAGGGGGGTTGGAGACCCAGTACTTC.

The table lists this clonotype with a few counts. The chain is built from TRBV18 and TRBJ2-5; tentative D call: TRBD2 (5 bases). The V end lost 2 bases, the J end lost 7 bases, and 8 bases lay between the germline ends. This CDR3 has 12 residues. CDR1 and CDR2 from the germline V gene are KGHSH and LQKENI. CDR3 DNA: TGTGCCAGCTCACCAGAGGGCGGGACCCAGTACTTC. Translated, it gives CASSPEGGTQYF.